This TCR beta chain stems from a study of Tregs in tolerant kidney transplant recipients. Study-level points and caveats: This study did not directly address biological reproducibility. The most relevant donor-specific Treg TCRbeta repertoire apparently came from expansion with activated donor B cells. Findings come from small patient numbers and require larger validation.

Notes on this clone: The antigen is not known.

Clones were read by immunoSEQ multiplex PCR, and TCRdb kept only the in-frame ones, dropping some. The data hold approximately 260,000 clones, with around 81% observed a single time. This CDR3 has 15 amino acids. V was clipped by 7 bases and J by 2 bases; unmatched bases: 3. The sample was CD4+ T cells from blood. V gene TRBV5-3 combines with J gene TRBJ2-5; 15 positions agree with TRBD2. TRBV5-3 is labeled an ORF, and its function is uncertain. This clonotype was sampled from a human donor in good health. The CDR3 DNA follows: TGTGCCAGACCCGGGACTAGCGGGAGGCAAGAGACCCAGTACTTC. It yields the protein CARPGTSGRQETQYF.